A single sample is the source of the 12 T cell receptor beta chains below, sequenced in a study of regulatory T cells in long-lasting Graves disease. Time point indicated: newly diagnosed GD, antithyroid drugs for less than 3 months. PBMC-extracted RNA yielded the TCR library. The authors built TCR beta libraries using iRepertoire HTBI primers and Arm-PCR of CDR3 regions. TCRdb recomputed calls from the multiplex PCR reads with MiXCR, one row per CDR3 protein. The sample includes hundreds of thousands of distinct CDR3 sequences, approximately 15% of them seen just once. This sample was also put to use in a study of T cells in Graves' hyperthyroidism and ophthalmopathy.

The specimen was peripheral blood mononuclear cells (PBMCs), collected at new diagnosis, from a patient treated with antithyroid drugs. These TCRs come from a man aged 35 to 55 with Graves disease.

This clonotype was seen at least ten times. The CDR3 protein is CASSNNGRMNTEAFF. The DNA for the CDR3 is TGTGCCAGCAGCAATAACGGGCGCATGAACACTGAAGCTTTCTTT. The V call is TRBV12-3 or TRBV12-4, the J call TRBJ1-1; D unresolved. Trimming took 6 bases from V and 0 from J, leaving 14 bases between them. The length of the CDR3 is 15 residues.

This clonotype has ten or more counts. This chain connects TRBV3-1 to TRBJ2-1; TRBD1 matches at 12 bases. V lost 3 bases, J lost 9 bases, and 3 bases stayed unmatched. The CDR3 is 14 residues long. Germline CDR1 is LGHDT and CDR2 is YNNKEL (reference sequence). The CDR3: CASSQGTGGFEQFF. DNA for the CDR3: TGTGCCAGCAGCCAGGGGACAGGGGGCTTTGAGCAGTTCTTC.

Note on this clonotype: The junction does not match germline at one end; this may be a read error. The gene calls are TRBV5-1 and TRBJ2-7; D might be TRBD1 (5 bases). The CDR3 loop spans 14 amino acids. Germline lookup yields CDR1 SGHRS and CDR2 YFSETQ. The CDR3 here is CASSSGKTSPEQYF. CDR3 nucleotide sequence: TGTGCCAGCAGCTCAGGGAAAACATCCCCCGAGCAGTACTTC.

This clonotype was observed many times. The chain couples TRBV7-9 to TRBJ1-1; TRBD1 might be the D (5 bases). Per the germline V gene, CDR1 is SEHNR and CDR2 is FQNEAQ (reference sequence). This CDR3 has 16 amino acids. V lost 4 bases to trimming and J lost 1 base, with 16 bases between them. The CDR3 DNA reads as TGTGCCAGCAGCTGGTCTCCGGGACGAGGGAACACTGAAGCTTTCTTT. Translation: CASSWSPGRGNTEAFF.

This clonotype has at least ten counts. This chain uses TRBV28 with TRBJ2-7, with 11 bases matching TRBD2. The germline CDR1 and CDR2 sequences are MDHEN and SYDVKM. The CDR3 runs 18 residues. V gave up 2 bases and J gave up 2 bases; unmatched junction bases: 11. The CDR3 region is CASSLPTSGGAPTYEQYF. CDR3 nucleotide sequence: TGTGCCAGCAGTTTACCTACTAGCGGGGGCGCTCCGACCTACGAGCAGTACTTC.

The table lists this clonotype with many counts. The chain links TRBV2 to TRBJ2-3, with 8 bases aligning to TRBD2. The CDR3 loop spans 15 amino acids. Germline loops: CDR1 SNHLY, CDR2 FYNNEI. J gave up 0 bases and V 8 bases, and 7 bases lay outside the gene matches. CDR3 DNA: TGTGCCAGCCACAACGGGACTAGAAGCACAGATACGCAGTATTTT. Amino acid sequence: CASHNGTRSTDTQYF.

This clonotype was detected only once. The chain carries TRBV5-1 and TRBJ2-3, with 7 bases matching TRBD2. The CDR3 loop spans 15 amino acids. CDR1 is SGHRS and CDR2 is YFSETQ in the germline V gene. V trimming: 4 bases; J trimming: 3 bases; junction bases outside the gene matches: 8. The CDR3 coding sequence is TGCGCCAGCAGCACCTGGACTAGTGCGACAGATACGCAGTATTTT. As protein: CASSTWTSATDTQYF.

The CDR3 spells CASSFSRANRDGYTF. The CDR3 bases are TGCGCCAGCAGCTTCAGCAGAGCAAACCGAGATGGCTACACCTTC. The V call is TRBV4-3, the J call TRBJ1-2; D not resolved. CDR1 LGHNA and CDR2 YSLEER come from the germline V gene. The CDR3 contains 15 residues. The V end was cut by 5 bases, the J end by 6 bases, with 19 bases between.

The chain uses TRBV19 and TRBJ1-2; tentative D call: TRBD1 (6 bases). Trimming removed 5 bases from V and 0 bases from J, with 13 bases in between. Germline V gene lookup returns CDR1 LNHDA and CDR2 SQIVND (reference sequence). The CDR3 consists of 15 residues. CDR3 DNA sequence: TGTGCCAGTAGTCAACCGGGGACACCTAACTATGGCTACACCTTC. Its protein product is CASSQPGTPNYGYTF.

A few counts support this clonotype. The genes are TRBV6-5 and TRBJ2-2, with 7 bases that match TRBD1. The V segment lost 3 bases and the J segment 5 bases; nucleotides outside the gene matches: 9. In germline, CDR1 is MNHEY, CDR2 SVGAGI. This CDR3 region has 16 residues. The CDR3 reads CASSYIPGQRTGELFF. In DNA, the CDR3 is TGTGCCAGCAGTTATATACCGGGACAGCGTACCGGGGAGCTGTTTTTT.

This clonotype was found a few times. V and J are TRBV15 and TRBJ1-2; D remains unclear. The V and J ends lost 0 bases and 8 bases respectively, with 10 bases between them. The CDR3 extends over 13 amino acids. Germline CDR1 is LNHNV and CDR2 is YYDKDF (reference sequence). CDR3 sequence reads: CATSRESVKGYTF. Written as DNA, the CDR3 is TGTGCCACCAGCAGAGAGTCAGTAAAGGGCTACACCTTC.

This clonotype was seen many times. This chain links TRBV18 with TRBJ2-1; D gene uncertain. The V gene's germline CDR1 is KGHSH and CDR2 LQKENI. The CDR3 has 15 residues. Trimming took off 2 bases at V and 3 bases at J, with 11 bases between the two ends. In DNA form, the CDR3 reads TGTGCCAGCTCACCAGGGATTAGCTTCTACAATGAGCAGTTCTTC. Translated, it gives CASSPGISFYNEQFF.